A selection of T cell receptor beta chains follows, all from one sample in a study of OX40 agonist ivuxolimab in advanced cancers. Sequenced by immunoSEQ multiplex PCR; TCRdb stores in-frame clones only, minus some. The sample consists of 65,000 to 70,000 clones, around four fifths of them appearing once. The sample was CD4+ or CD8+ T cells sorted from blood, taken in a trial of the OX40 agonist ivuxolimab. The receptors originated from an adult with an advanced solid tumor such as melanoma, head and neck, liver or kidney cancer. Both conserved end residues are part of each CDR3. Each record gives: CDR3 DNA, CDR3 protein, J gene, D gene, CDR3 length, V gene. A D gene is named only where the DNA matches it firmly.

TGTGCCAGCAGCCAACAAAACGGACTAGCTAATGAGCAGTTCTTC | CASSQQNGLANEQFF | TRBJ2-1 | TRBD2 | 15 | TRBV11-2
TGTGCCAGCGGCCGGGACAGGGCTGGAAACACCATATATTTT | CASGRDRAGNTIYF | TRBJ1-3 | TRBD1 | 14 | TRBV2
TGTGCCAGCACCGACCAACAGGGGGCCCCTGGGGCCAACGTCCTGACTTTC | CASTDQQGAPGANVLTF | TRBJ2-6 | TRBD1 | 17 | TRBV28
TGTGCCAGCAGCTTAAGCGTCTATCGAAAAGAGACCCAGTACTTC | CASSLSVYRKETQYF | TRBJ2-5 | . | 15 | TRBV7-2
TGTGCCAGCAGTGGAAATTTAGCGGGAGATTCCGGGGAGCTGTTTTTT | CASSGNLAGDSGELFF | TRBJ2-2 | TRBD2 | 16 | TRBV25-1
TGTGCCAGCACCTTTAGCGGATACAATGAGCAGTTCTTC | CASTFSGYNEQFF | TRBJ2-1 | . | 13 | TRBV6-5
TGTGCCAGCAGACCTGGACAGGGGGCCCCTGAAGCTTTCTTT | CASRPGQGAPEAFF | TRBJ1-1 | TRBD1 | 14 | TRBV6-5
TGTGCCAGCAGCTTCCGTGCGGGGGGTTGGAATGAGCAGTTCTTC | CASSFRAGGWNEQFF | TRBJ2-1 | TRBD2 | 15 | TRBV7-2
TGCGCCAGCAGCCAAGGGAGCTCCGGGACAGAAGCTTTCTTT | CASSQGSSGTEAFF | TRBJ1-1 | . | 14 | TRBV4-1
TGTGCCAGCAGCTCCACAGTTTACCAAGAGACCCAGTACTTC | CASSSTVYQETQYF | TRBJ2-5 | . | 14 | TRBV5-4
TGTGCCAGCAGCCCGGACAGGCTGATCTCCTACGAGCAGTACTTC | CASSPDRLISYEQYF | TRBJ2-7 | TRBD1 | 15 | TRBV5-5
TGTGCCAGCAGCCAAGAACCGGGGGGGAATGAAAAACTGTTTTTT | CASSQEPGGNEKLFF | TRBJ1-4 | . | 15 | TRBV4-2
TGTGCCAGCCAAGCTTTGGGTTCAGATACGCAGTATTTT | CASQALGSDTQYF | TRBJ2-3 | . | 13 | TRBV7-9